The entry below gives a single T cell receptor beta chain sequence along with its context. Repertoires were generated with immunoSEQ multiplex PCR, while TCRdb's copy carries only in-frame clones and drops some. This table has 69,000 or so clones, roughly 80% appearing once. This sample is drawn from a study of blood T cell repertoires in COVID-19. The CDR3 has 15 amino acids. V trimming: 6 bases; J trimming: 3 bases; junction bases outside the gene matches: 8. Germline lookup yields CDR1 SNHLY and CDR2 FYNNEI. This receptor was obtained from an elderly woman with active or convalescent COVID-19. Source material: peripheral blood. This chain uses TRBV2 with TRBJ2-7; 10 bases map to TRBD2. CDR3 sequence: CASRAGLAPVYEQYF. Here the CDR3 DNA reads TGTGCCAGCAGGGCGGGACTAGCGCCGGTCTACGAGCAGTACTTC.